This TCR beta chain was recorded in a study of OX40 agonist ivuxolimab in advanced cancers. Study details: Administration of intravenous ivuxolimab to patients occurred every 2 weeks at 0.01 to 10 mg/kg. Prior checkpoint blockade (anti-PD-1, anti-PD-L1 or anti-CTLA-4) was permitted; under 50% had it. Study conclusions and caveats: The mean number of expanded clones was higher in CD8+ T cells than in CD4+.

Only in-frame clones appear in the TCRdb table, and some are missing; sequencing was by immunoSEQ multiplex PCR. The sample yields 70,000 to 80,000 clones, more than 75% seen once. To note about this clone: What it binds is unknown.

This clonotype was sampled from an adult with an advanced solid tumor such as melanoma, head and neck, liver or kidney cancer. The specimen was CD4+ or CD8+ T cells sorted from blood, collected in a trial of the OX40 agonist ivuxolimab.

The CDR3, as DNA: TGTGCCAGCAGTTACGGTACAGTCTATGGCTACACCTTC. Its translation is CASSYGTVYGYTF. The chain links TRBV6-5 to TRBJ1-2; D is unresolved. The germline V gene encodes CDR1 MNHEY and CDR2 SVGAGI. The CDR3 is 13 residues long. V lost 2 bases, J lost 4 bases, and 8 bases lay in between.